The 32 T cell receptor beta chains below come from one sample, sequenced in a study of blood T cell repertoires in COVID-19. The protocol was immunoSEQ multiplex PCR, while the TCRdb copy is restricted to in-frame clones and leaves out a portion. The table lists some 100,000 clones, roughly 80% of them singletons. The sample comprised peripheral blood. The receptors stem from a woman in her 70s with acute or convalescent COVID-19.

The chain uses TRBV10-1 and TRBJ1-6; unclear D gene. This CDR3 spans 14 amino acids. The V end lost 6 bases, the J end lost 7 bases, and 13 bases lay between the germline ends. Germline assignment: CDR1 WNHNN and CDR2 SYGVQD (reference sequence). The CDR3 sequence is CASSPRVLNSPLHF. CDR3 DNA sequence: TGCGCCAGCAGCCCCCGGGTCCTCAATTCACCCCTCCACTTT.

The rearrangement uses TRBV30 and TRBJ1-4, with 8 bases lining up with TRBD1. CDR1 is GTSNPN, CDR2 SVGIG, per germline (reference sequence). Unmatched junction bases numbered 6, after V lost 3 bases and J lost 0 bases. The length of the CDR3 is 16 residues. The CDR3 DNA sequence: TGTGCCTGGAGGAGGACAGGGTCTCCAACTAATGAAAAACTGTTTTTT. It encodes CAWRRTGSPTNEKLFF.

V is TRBV19 and J is TRBJ1-1; D may be TRBD1 (6 bases). This CDR3 region has 13 residues. Trimming pared 5 bases from V and 0 bases from J, leaving 7 bases between. From germline, CDR1 is LNHDA and CDR2 SQIVND (reference sequence). The CDR3 region is CASSAGVNTEAFF. The CDR3 nucleotides are TGTGCCAGTAGTGCAGGGGTGAACACTGAAGCTTTCTTT.

This chain links TRBV30 with TRBJ1-4; D is uncertain. Germline V CDR1 and CDR2: GTSNPN, SVGIG (reference sequence). The CDR3 loop spans 13 amino acids. V gave up 1 base and J gave up 8 bases, with 11 bases separating them. The DNA for the CDR3 is TGTGCCTGGAGTGGGGAGGGAGGCGAAAAACTGTTTTTT. Amino acids: CAWSGEGGEKLFF.

V is TRBV9 and J is TRBJ1-1; D not resolved. The CDR3 spans 13 residues. V lost 3 bases and J 2 bases, leaving 8 bases between the germline ends. CDR1 and CDR2 from the germline V gene are SGDLS and YYNGEE. The CDR3 reads CASSETRNTEAFF. The CDR3, as DNA: TGTGCCAGCAGCGAAACAAGAAACACTGAAGCTTTCTTT. Full variable domain (rest looked up from reference TRBV9 and TRBJ1-1): DSGVTQTPKHLITATGQRVTLRCSPRSGDLSVYWYQQSLDQGLQFLIQYYNGEERAKGNILERFSAQQFPDLHSELNLSSLELGDSALYFCASSETRNTEAFFGQGTRLTVV.

The chain joins TRBV29-1 to TRBJ2-7; D is possibly TRBD1 (5 bases). Germline values: CDR1 SQVTM, CDR2 ANQGSEA. Trimming removed 6 bases from V and 0 bases from J, with 12 bases in between. The CDR3 extends over 13 amino acids. Here the CDR3 DNA reads TGCAGCGTGCACAGGTCCGGCTCCTACGAGCAGTACTTC. Its protein is CSVHRSGSYEQYF.

The chain combines TRBV25-1 with TRBJ2-3, with 9 positions matching TRBD1. The germline CDR1 and CDR2 sequences are MGHDK and SYGVNS. Losses at the gene ends were 3 bases for V and 1 base for J; bases not matched to a gene: 8. The CDR3 runs to 17 residues. CDR3 bases: TGTGCCAGCAGTGAGATGGGGACAGGGTGGGGCACAGATACGCAGTATTTT. Protein: CASSEMGTGWGTDTQYF.

The chain recombines TRBV28 with TRBJ1-3, with a tentative D call TRBD1 (6 bases). Germline lookup yields CDR1 MDHEN and CDR2 SYDVKM. V lost 5 bases and J 0 bases, leaving 8 bases between the germline ends. The CDR3 has 14 residues. The CDR3 loop reads CASSPGASGNTIYF. The CDR3 DNA reads TGTGCCAGCAGTCCAGGGGCCTCTGGAAACACCATATATTTT.

The CDR3 loop reads CASSSSPGGEQFF. DNA for the CDR3: TGTGCCAGCAGTTCGTCCCCGGGGGGGGAGCAGTTCTTC. V and J are TRBV12-3 or TRBV12-4 and TRBJ2-1; 8 bases match TRBD2. Losses at the gene ends were 4 bases for V and 10 bases for J; bases not matched to a gene: 6. The CDR3 covers 13 residues.

The rearrangement uses TRBV19 and TRBJ1-1, with D perhaps matching TRBD1 (6 bases). Germline CDR1 reads LNHDA; CDR2 reads SQIVND (reference sequence). Trimming stripped 4 bases from V and 1 base from J, with 13 bases between. This CDR3 is built from 15 residues. The CDR3, as DNA: TGTGCCAGTAGTAGGCCAGGGGACCCGAACACTGAAGCTTTCTTT. Protein product: CASSRPGDPNTEAFF. Supplemented by reference TRBV19 and TRBJ1-1, the full variable domain reads DGGITQSPKYLFRKEGQNVTLSCEQNLNHDAMYWYRQDPGQGLRLIYYSQIVNDFQKGDIAEGYSVSREKKESFPLTVTSAQKNPTAFYLCASSRPGDPNTEAFFGQGTRLTVV.

In this sample, this clone turned up once. The rearrangement links TRBV24-1 to TRBJ2-3; D is unresolved. The CDR3 is 11 amino acids. Germline CDR1 is KGHDR and CDR2 is SFDVKD. The V end lost 4 bases, the J end lost 8 bases, and 6 bases lay between the germline ends. CDR3 DNA: TGTGCCACCAGTGACGTCGGTACGCAGTATTTT. It specifies CATSDVGTQYF.

This chain uses TRBV24-1 with TRBJ1-2, with D unclear. CDR3 size: 12 residues. V was pared by 6 bases and J by 8 bases, with 12 bases between. Germline V gene data show CDR1 as KGHDR and CDR2 as SFDVKD. The CDR3 is CATSLSGGGYTF. In nucleotides, the CDR3 is TGTGCCACCAGTCTCTCTGGCGGAGGCTACACCTTC.

This clone was seen a single time. The V call is TRBV6-5, the J call TRBJ1-3, with a tentative D call TRBD1 (6 bases). This CDR3 is 15 amino acids long. The V end was cut by 6 bases, the J end by 0 bases, with 12 bases between. The germline V gene encodes CDR1 MNHEY and CDR2 SVGAGI. CDR3: CASSQGRASGNTIYF. The CDR3 DNA reads as TGTGCCAGCAGCCAGGGGCGAGCCTCTGGAAACACCATATATTTT.

The chain recombines TRBV6-2 or TRBV6-3 with TRBJ2-7; D may be TRBD1 (6 bases). The CDR3 loop spans 13 amino acids. The V and J ends lost 7 bases and 7 bases respectively, with 17 bases between them. Germline V lookup: CDR1 MNHEY, CDR2 SVGEGT. CDR3 sequence reads: CASTPGHSREQYV. The CDR3 DNA follows: TGTGCCAGCACCCCGGGACACTCTAGGGAGCAGTACGTC.

The chain uses TRBV7-8 and TRBJ2-2; 10 nucleotides line up with TRBD1. CDR3 size: 15 residues. The V gene's germline CDR1 is SGHVS and CDR2 FQNEAQ. The ends lost 6 bases at V and 4 bases at J; junction bases unmatched: 5. The CDR3 nucleotides are TGTGCCAGCAGGGGGACAGGGGAGAGCACCGGGGAGCTGTTTTTT. Amino acid sequence: CASRGTGESTGELFF.

This rearrangement joins TRBV18 to TRBJ1-3, with 8 positions matching TRBD1. Germline CDR1 and CDR2: KGHSH and LQKENI. This CDR3 has 16 amino acids. V shed 3 bases and J 6 bases; nucleotides not matched to a gene: 10. CDR3 sequence: CASSPPLGGQENTIYF. The CDR3 bases are TGTGCCAGCTCACCCCCTCTGGGGGGACAGGAAAACACCATATATTTT.

The chain has TRBV4-1 and TRBJ1-4, with 7 bases that match TRBD1. Trimming removed 5 bases from V and 8 bases from J; junction bases left unmatched: 17. CDR3 length: 17 amino acids. From germline, CDR1 is MGHRA and CDR2 YSYEKL. The CDR3 is CASSENRQGWGSEKLFF. CDR3 in DNA: TGCGCCAGCAGCGAAAATAGACAGGGATGGGGAAGCGAAAAACTGTTTTTT.

This chain joins TRBV9 and TRBJ1-3; D unclear. CDR3 size: 13 residues. V lost 0 bases and J 6 bases, leaving 7 bases between the germline ends. CDR1 is SGDLS and CDR2 is YYNGEE in the germline V gene. CDR3 sequence: CASSVDSVNTIYF. The CDR3 region has the DNA TGTGCCAGCAGCGTAGACTCCGTAAACACCATATATTTT.

The chain uses TRBV7-8 and TRBJ1-1; D possibly corresponds to TRBD1 (6 bases). V was cut by 3 bases and J by 6 bases, with 11 bases left in between. Germline-derived CDR1 and CDR2 are SGHVS and FQNEAQ. The CDR3 is 13 amino acids. The chain's CDR3 is CASSFFRGSEAFF. The DNA for the CDR3 is TGTGCCAGCAGCTTTTTCAGGGGCTCTGAAGCTTTCTTT.

The rearrangement links TRBV7-3 to TRBJ2-1; 14 bases are shared with TRBD2. The CDR3 is 14 amino acids. CDR1 is SGHTA, CDR2 FQGTGA, per germline. V lost 4 bases, J lost 10 bases, and 3 bases stayed unmatched. The DNA of the CDR3 is TGTGCCAGCAGCTCCGGACTAGCGGGGGGCGAGCAGTTCTTC. Translating gives CASSSGLAGGEQFF.

The V gene is TRBV4-3, the J gene TRBJ2-6; D may be TRBD1 (6 bases). This CDR3 comprises 16 residues. The ends were cut back, 4 bases at V and 4 bases at J, with 14 bases in the middle. CDR1 is LGHNA, CDR2 YSLEER, per germline. DNA for the CDR3: TGCGCCAGCAGCCCCCAAACAGGGTCAGGGGCCAACGTCCTGACTTTC. Residues: CASSPQTGSGANVLTF.

This clone was detected only a few times. Since a much larger clone is just one base distant, this may be a read error. The chain joins TRBV3-1 (or the pseudogene TRBV3-2) to TRBJ1-1, with no clear D. V lost 4 bases and J lost 1, with 10 bases in between. Germline V lookup: CDR1 LGHDT, CDR2 YNNKEL (reference sequence). This CDR3 has 14 residues. CDR3 sequence: CASSPMEGNTEAFF. Here the CDR3 DNA reads TGTGCCAGCAGCCCGATGGAGGGGAACACTGAAGCTTTCTTT.

J is TRBJ2-2 and V is TRBV4-1, with D possibly being TRBD2 (7 bases). Trimming pared 0 bases from V and 7 bases from J, leaving 15 bases between. The V gene's germline CDR1 is MGHRA and CDR2 YSYEKL. The CDR3 is 16 amino acids. CDR3 nucleotides: TGCGCCAGCAGCCAAGAAAGGGGGGGCCTTGGCGGGGAGCTGTTTTTT. Protein product: CASSQERGGLGGELFF.

The chain couples TRBV5-6 to TRBJ2-2, with 8 positions matching TRBD1. The CDR3 runs to 16 residues. Trimming took 3 bases from V and 1 from J; bases not matched to a gene: 5. Per the germline V gene, CDR1 is SGHDT and CDR2 is YYEEEE. In DNA, the CDR3 is TGTGCCAGCAGCTGGGACAGGCTCCAGAACACCGGGGAGCTGTTTTTT. This codes for CASSWDRLQNTGELFF.

V usage is TRBV5-5 and J usage is TRBJ1-5; TRBD1 agrees at 7 bases. CDR3 length: 15 amino acids. The V and J ends lost 0 bases and 9 bases, in that order; junction bases with no gene match: 9. CDR1 is SGHKS, CDR2 YYEKEE, per germline (reference sequence). The CDR3 loop is CASSLAGTEAWPQHF. The CDR3 region has the DNA TGTGCCAGCAGCTTGGCCGGGACAGAGGCCTGGCCCCAGCATTTT.

The chain employs TRBV7-3 and TRBJ2-6, with a tentative D call TRBD1 (6 bases). The CDR3 consists of 14 residues. Germline V gene lookup returns CDR1 SGHTA and CDR2 FQGTGA. Deletions cut 0 bases from V and 8 bases from J, with 8 bases between. CDR3 sequence (DNA): TGTGCCAGCAGCTTAACGCAGGGGACCAACGTCCTGACTTTC. This codes for CASSLTQGTNVLTF.

The rearrangement uses TRBV18 and TRBJ2-3; maybe TRBD1 (6 bases). The germline CDR1 and CDR2 sequences are KGHSH and LQKENI. V lost 6 bases and J 0 bases, leaving 13 bases between the germline ends. The CDR3 length is 15 residues. As DNA, the CDR3 is TGTGCCAGCTCCGGACAGCTAACTAGCACAGATACGCAGTATTTT. Amino acid sequence: CASSGQLTSTDTQYF.

This chain links TRBV9 with TRBJ1-2; the match to TRBD1 covers 7 bases. CDR1 is SGDLS and CDR2 is YYNGEE in the germline V gene. V trimming: 3 bases; J trimming: 7 bases; junction bases outside the gene matches: 12. The length of the CDR3 is 15 residues. CDR3 sequence: CASSAQQQGMAGYTF. The CDR3 DNA reads as TGTGCCAGCAGCGCCCAGCAACAGGGGATGGCTGGCTACACCTTC.

This rearrangement joins TRBV18 to TRBJ2-7; TRBD1 aligns across 7 bases. Germline V gene lookup returns CDR1 KGHSH and CDR2 LQKENI. The CDR3 length is 15 residues. With V trimmed by 0 bases and J by 4 bases, 6 bases remained unmatched. CDR3 bases: TGTGCCAGCTCACCACCGGCAGGGGGACCATACGAGCAGTACTTC. It translates to CASSPPAGGPYEQYF.

V gene TRBV18 combines with J gene TRBJ2-2; tentatively, D is TRBD2 (6 bases). V shed 2 bases and J shed 4 bases, with 14 bases lying between them. Germline values: CDR1 KGHSH, CDR2 LQKENI. This CDR3 has 16 amino acids. CDR3 sequence reads: CASSPIRLEGTGELFF. The CDR3 DNA reads as TGTGCCAGCTCACCAATCCGACTAGAAGGCACCGGGGAGCTGTTTTTT.

This chain connects TRBV6-5 to TRBJ1-1; D might be TRBD1 (6 bases). Germline V gene data show CDR1 as MNHEY and CDR2 as SVGAGI. V was pared by 3 bases and J by 1 base, with 9 bases between. The CDR3 has 14 amino acids. The CDR3 DNA sequence: TGTGCCAGCAGTTATGACAGGTCGAACACTGAAGCTTTCTTT. As protein: CASSYDRSNTEAFF.

Note on this clone: The sample holds other DNA sequences that translate to the same CDR3. This CDR3 is CASSLLQPQHF. The CDR3 bases are TGTGCCAGCAGCTTGCTTCAGCCCCAGCATTTT. The chain has TRBV5-8 and TRBJ1-5, with D uncertain. This CDR3 is built from 11 residues. The V gene's germline CDR1 is SGHTS and CDR2 YDEGEE. Trimming took off 1 base at V and 6 bases at J, with 2 bases between the two ends.